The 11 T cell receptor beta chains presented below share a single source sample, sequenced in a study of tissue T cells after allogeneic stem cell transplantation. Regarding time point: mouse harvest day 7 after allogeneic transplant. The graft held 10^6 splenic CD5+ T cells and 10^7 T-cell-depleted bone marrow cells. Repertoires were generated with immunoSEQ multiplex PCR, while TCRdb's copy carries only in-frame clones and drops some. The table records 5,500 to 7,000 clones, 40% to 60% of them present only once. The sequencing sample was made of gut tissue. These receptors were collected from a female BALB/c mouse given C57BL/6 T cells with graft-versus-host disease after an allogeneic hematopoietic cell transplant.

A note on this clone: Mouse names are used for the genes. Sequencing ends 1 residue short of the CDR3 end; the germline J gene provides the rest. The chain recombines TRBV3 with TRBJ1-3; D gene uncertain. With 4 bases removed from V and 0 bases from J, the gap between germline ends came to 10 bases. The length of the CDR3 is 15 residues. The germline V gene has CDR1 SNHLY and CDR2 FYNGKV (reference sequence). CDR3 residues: CASSSTGNSGNTLYF. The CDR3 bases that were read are TGTGCCAGCAGCTCGACGGGAAATTCTGGAAATACGCTCTAT.

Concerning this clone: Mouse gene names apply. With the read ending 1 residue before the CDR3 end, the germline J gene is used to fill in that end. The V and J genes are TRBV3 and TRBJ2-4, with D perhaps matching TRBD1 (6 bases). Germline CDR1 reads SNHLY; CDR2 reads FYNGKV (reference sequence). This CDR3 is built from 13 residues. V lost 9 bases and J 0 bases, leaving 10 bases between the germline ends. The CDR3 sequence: CASGTPSQNTLYF. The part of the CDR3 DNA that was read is TGTGCCAGTGGGACACCTAGTCAAAACACCTTGTAC. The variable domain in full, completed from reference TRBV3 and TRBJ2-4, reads GPKVLQIPSHQIIDMGQMVTLNCDPVSNHLYFYWYKQILGQQMEFLVNFYNGKVMEKSKLFKDQFSVERPDGSYFTLKIQPTALEDSAVYFCASGTPSQNTLYFGAGTRLSVL.

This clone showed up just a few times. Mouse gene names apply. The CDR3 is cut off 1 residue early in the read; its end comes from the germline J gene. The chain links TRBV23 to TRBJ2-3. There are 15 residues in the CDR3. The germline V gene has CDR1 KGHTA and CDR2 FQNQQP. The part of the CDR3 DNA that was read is TGCTCCAGCAGTCAATCGGCCGGGGAGGCAGAAACGCTGTAT. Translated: CSSSQSAGEAETLY. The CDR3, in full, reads CSSSQSAGEAETLYF.

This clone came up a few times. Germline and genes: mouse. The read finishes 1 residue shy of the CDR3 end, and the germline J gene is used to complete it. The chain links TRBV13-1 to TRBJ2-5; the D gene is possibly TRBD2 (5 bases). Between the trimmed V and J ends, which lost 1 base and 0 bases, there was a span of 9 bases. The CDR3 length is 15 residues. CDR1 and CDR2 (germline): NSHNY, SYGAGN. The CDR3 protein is CASSDLTGNQDTQYF. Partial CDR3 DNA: TGTGCCAGCAGTGATCTTACTGGTAACCAAGACACCCAGTAC.

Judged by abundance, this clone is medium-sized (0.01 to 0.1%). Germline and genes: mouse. The CDR3 sequence: CASRDSETLYF. The sequenced part of the CDR3 DNA is TGTGCCAGCAGGGACAGCGAAACGCTGTAT. The chain uses TRBV26 and TRBJ2-3, with D tentatively TRBD1 (6 bases). From the germline J gene comes the end of the CDR3, since the read stops 1 residue before it. Germline values: CDR1 KGHPV, CDR2 FQNQEV (reference sequence). The CDR3 sequence is 11 residues long. Trimming took 6 bases from V and 6 from J, leaving 7 bases between them.

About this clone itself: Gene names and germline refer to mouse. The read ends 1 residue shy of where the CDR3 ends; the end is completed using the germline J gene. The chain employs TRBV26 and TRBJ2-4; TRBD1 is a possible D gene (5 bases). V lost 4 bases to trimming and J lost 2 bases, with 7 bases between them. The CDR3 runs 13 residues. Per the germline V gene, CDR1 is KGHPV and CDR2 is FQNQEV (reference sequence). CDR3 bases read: TGTGCCAGCAGTCCGACAGATCAAAACACCTTGTAC. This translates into CASSPTDQNTLY. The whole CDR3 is CASSPTDQNTLYF.

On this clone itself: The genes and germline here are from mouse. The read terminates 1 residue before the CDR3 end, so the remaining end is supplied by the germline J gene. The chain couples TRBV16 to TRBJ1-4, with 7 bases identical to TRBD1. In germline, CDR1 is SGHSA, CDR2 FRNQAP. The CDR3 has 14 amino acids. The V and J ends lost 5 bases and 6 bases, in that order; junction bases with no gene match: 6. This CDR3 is CASSPTGAHERLFF. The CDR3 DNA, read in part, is TGTGCAAGCAGCCCCACAGGGGCCCACGAAAGATTATTT.

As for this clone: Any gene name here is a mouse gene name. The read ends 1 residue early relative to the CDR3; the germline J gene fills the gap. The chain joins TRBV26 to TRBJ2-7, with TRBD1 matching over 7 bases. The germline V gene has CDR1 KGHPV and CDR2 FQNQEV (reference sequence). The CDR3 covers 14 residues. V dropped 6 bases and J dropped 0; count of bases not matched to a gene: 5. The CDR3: CASSRQGSSYEQYF. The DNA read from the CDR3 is TGTGCCAGCAGCAGACAGGGTAGCTCCTATGAACAGTAC.

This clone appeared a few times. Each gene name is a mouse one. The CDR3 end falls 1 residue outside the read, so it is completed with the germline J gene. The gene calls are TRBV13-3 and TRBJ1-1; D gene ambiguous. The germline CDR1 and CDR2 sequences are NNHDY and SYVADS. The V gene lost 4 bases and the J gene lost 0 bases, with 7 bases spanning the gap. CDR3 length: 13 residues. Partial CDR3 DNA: TGTGCCAGCAGTCCCCAAGCAAACACAGAAGTCTTC. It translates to CASSPQANTEVF. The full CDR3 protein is CASSPQANTEVFF.

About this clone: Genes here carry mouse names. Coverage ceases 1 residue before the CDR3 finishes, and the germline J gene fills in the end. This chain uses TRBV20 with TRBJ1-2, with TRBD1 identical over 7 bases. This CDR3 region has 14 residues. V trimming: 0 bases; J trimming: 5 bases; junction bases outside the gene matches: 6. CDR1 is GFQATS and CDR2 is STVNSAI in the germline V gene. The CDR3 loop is CGARDQGGRSDYTF. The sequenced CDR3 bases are TGTGGTGCTAGGGATCAGGGGGGGCGGTCCGACTACACC.

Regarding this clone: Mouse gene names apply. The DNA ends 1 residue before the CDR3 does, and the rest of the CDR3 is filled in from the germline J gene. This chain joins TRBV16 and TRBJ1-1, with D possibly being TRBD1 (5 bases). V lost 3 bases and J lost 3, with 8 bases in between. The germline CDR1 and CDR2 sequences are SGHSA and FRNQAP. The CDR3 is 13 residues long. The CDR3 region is CASSFQGDTEVFF. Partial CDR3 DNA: TGTGCAAGCAGCTTCCAGGGCGACACAGAAGTCTTC. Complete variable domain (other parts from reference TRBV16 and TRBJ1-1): NAGVIQTPRHKVTGKGQEATLWCEPISGHSAVFWYRQTIVQGLEFLTYFRNQAPIDDSGMPKERFSAQMPNQSHSTLKIQSTQPQDSAVYLCASSFQGDTEVFFGKGTRLTVV.